Detailed here is one T cell receptor (beta chain). The data originate from a study of blood T cell repertoires in COVID-19. Study-wide context: There were acute and convalescent COVID-19 samples, and they came from the United States, Italy and Spain. From T cells, B-cell-depleted T cells, or PBMCs came the material, which was cDNA or gDNA.

Authors' processing steps: Amplification from reference gene primers served as the basis for estimated nucleated cell counts. Generated by immunoSEQ multiplex PCR, the TCRdb table keeps only in-frame clones and is missing some. V and J calls plus clone size are reproduced from that table; the DNA served to infer D and trimming. Of roughly 230,000 clones in the sample, roughly 83% were seen once. The sample comprised peripheral blood. This clonotype originated in a woman between 50 and 59 years old with acute or convalescent COVID-19.

CDR3 DNA sequence: TGTGCCAGCTCACCATTCACTAGCGGATACAATGAGCAGTTCTTC. Translating gives CASSPFTSGYNEQFF. The chain uses TRBV18 and TRBJ2-1, with 8 bases aligning to TRBD2. The germline V gene has CDR1 KGHSH and CDR2 LQKENI. The CDR3 length is 15 residues. Germline trimming cut 2 bases from V and 4 bases from J; bases unmatched to any gene: 4.